This T cell receptor (beta chain) came from a study of blood T cell repertoires in COVID-19. The wider study: From the United States, Italy and Spain came samples of acute and convalescent COVID-19. PBMCs, B-cell-depleted T cells, or T cells provided the cDNA or gDNA that made up the material.

In the original analysis: Estimated nucleated cell counts came from reference gene primer amplification. Data came from immunoSEQ multiplex PCR; TCRdb stores just in-frame clones and leaves some out. That table furnishes V, J and clone size, whereas the DNA furnished D and trimming. The sample has about 230,000 clones, roughly 80% seen once. V trimming: 3 bases; J trimming: 3 bases; junction bases outside the gene matches: 15. Germline V lookup: CDR1 MNHNS, CDR2 SASEGT. The CDR3 sequence is 18 residues long. J is TRBJ1-2 and V is TRBV6-1; 8 bases match TRBD1. This clonotype was sampled from a woman in her seventies with active or convalescent COVID-19. Sequencing used peripheral blood. The DNA of the CDR3 is TGTGCCAGCAGTGATAGATTAGGCAGGGGGCGGATATACTATGGCTACACCTTC. Translating it yields CASSDRLGRGRIYYGYTF.